These 12 T cell receptor beta chains originate from one sample sequenced in a study of shared clonotypes between healthy human individuals. This table comes from immunoSEQ multiplex PCR, and its TCRdb copy is limited to in-frame clones, with some not included. The repertoire consists of roughly 2.6 million clones, with 85% to 95% occurring once and the leading ten covering about 0.13%. Input material: naive CD4+ T cells sorted from blood. As for subset: CD45RA+ positively selected. The receptor set was obtained from a man aged 18 to 30 in good health.

V gene TRBV21-1 combines with J gene TRBJ1-1. TRBV21-1 counts as a pseudogene. The CDR3 is 17 amino acids. CDR3 DNA: TGTGCCAGCAGCAAAAGGTACTCTCCCCTCCGGGTCGCTGAAGCTTTCTTT. Translated: CASSKRYSPLRVAEAFF.

Only a few counts were recorded for this clone. This specimen includes other DNA sequences encoding the same CDR3. The chain links TRBV7-9 to TRBJ2-7; D unresolved. From germline, CDR1 is SEHNR and CDR2 FQNEAQ (reference sequence). The CDR3 is 13 amino acids. V was shortened by 2 bases and J by 1 base, with 6 bases between the two germline ends. CDR3 in amino acids: CASSLRGSYEQYF. The DNA for the CDR3 is TGTGCCAGCAGCTTACGAGGTTCCTACGAGCAGTACTTC.

The chain carries TRBV6-1 and TRBJ2-3, with a tentative D call TRBD2 (6 bases). Trimming left V 1 base short and J 4 bases short, with 15 bases between. This CDR3 comprises 16 residues. In germline, CDR1 is MNHNS, CDR2 SASEGT. CDR3 region: CASSEGPGRRADTQYF. The CDR3, as DNA: TGTGCCAGCAGTGAAGGCCCAGGGAGGAGGGCAGATACGCAGTATTTT.

V usage is TRBV11-2 and J usage is TRBJ2-3, with D possibly matching TRBD1 (6 bases). Trimming left V 5 bases short and J 0 bases short, with 12 bases between. This CDR3 region has 15 residues. The V gene's germline CDR1 is SGHAT and CDR2 FQNNGV. Here the CDR3 DNA reads TGTGCCAGCAGCGTAACAGGGTACAGCACAGATACGCAGTATTTT. Its protein product is CASSVTGYSTDTQYF. Based on the CDR3 plus reference TRBV11-2 and TRBJ2-3, the full variable domain is EAGVAQSPRYKIIEKRQSVAFWCNPISGHATLYWYQQILGQGPKLLIQFQNNGVVDDSQLPKDRFSAERLKGVDSTLKIQPAKLEDSAVYLCASSVTGYSTDTQYFGPGTRLTVL.

The sample holds a few counts of this clone. The gene calls are TRBV6-1 and TRBJ1-1; 7 positions agree with TRBD1. CDR1 and CDR2 (germline): MNHNS, SASEGT. V gave up 8 bases and J gave up 8 bases; unmatched junction bases: 14. The CDR3 totals 14 residues. The CDR3 sequence: CASRWDPGQPEAFF. The DNA of the CDR3 is TGTGCCAGCCGCTGGGACCCGGGACAGCCAGAAGCTTTCTTT.

This rearrangement joins TRBV6-5 to TRBJ1-2; D gene ambiguous. The CDR3 is 16 residues long. Trimming pared 2 bases from V and 0 bases from J, leaving 13 bases between. Germline CDR1 and CDR2: MNHEY and SVGAGI. CDR3 sequence: CASSYRSTHPNYGYTF. The DNA of the CDR3 is TGTGCCAGCAGTTACAGGTCGACACATCCTAACTATGGCTACACCTTC.

This sequence joins TRBV15 and TRBJ1-3; TRBD1 agrees at 10 bases. The CDR3 consists of 17 residues. The V gene end was trimmed by 4 bases and the J gene end by 4 bases; junction bases not matched to a gene: 10. In germline, CDR1 is LNHNV, CDR2 YYDKDF (reference sequence). The CDR3 sequence is CATSISTGTGVGNTIYF. In nucleotides, the CDR3 is TGTGCCACCAGCATCTCAACAGGGACAGGGGTCGGAAACACCATATATTTT.

The V and J genes are TRBV6-5 and TRBJ1-2, with D uncertain. This CDR3 contains 15 residues. CDR1 and CDR2 from the germline V gene are MNHEY and SVGAGI. Trimming left V 6 bases short and J 1 base short, with 15 bases between. The CDR3 DNA reads as TGTGCCAGCAGCCCACAGCCTAGCAGTAACTATGGCTACACCTTC. It encodes CASSPQPSSNYGYTF.

The rearrangement links TRBV7-2 to TRBJ1-4, with D uncertain. The ends were cut back, 2 bases at V and 0 bases at J, with 7 bases in the middle. This CDR3 spans 15 amino acids. CDR1 and CDR2 (germline): SGHTA, FQGNSA. The chain's CDR3 is CASSLRRSTNEKLFF. In nucleotides, the CDR3 is TGTGCCAGCAGCTTACGGAGATCAACTAATGAAAAACTGTTTTTT.

The chain combines TRBV4-2 with TRBJ2-2; possibly TRBD1 for D (6 bases). CDR3 length: 14 amino acids. The germline gives CDR1 LGHNA, CDR2 YNFKEQ. V was shortened by 4 bases and J by 8 bases, with 14 bases between the two germline ends. The CDR3 DNA follows: TGTGCCAGCAGCCCACAGGGTATACAAGGGGAGCTGTTTTTT. This gives the protein CASSPQGIQGELFF.

The chain recombines TRBV5-4 with TRBJ1-6; 8 bases agree with TRBD1. Germline V gene sequence: CDR1 SGHNT, CDR2 YYREEE (reference sequence). The junction had 9 bases not matched to a gene; V was cut back by 3 bases and J by 7 bases. The CDR3 runs to 16 residues. Here the CDR3 reads CASSSGGTGSNSPLHF. Here the CDR3 DNA reads TGTGCCAGCAGCTCGGGCGGGACAGGTTCGAATTCACCCCTCCACTTT.

The rearrangement links TRBV6-5 to TRBJ1-2; D unclear. Trimming pared 6 bases from V and 4 bases from J, leaving 12 bases between. The CDR3 loop spans 13 amino acids. CDR1 and CDR2 (germline): MNHEY, SVGAGI. The CDR3 DNA is TGTGCCAGCAGCAAGACGGCCCCCTATGGCTACACCTTC. Protein product: CASSKTAPYGYTF.